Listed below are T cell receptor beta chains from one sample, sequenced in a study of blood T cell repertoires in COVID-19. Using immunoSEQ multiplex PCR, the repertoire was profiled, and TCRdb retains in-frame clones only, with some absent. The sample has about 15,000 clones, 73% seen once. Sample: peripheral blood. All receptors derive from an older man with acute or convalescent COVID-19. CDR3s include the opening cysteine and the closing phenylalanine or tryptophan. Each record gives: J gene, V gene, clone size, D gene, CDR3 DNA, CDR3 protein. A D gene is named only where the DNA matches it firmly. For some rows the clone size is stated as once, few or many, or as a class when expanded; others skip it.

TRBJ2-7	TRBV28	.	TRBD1	TGTGCCAGCAGCCCCGGGACAGGTTCGTACGAGCAGTACTTC	CASSPGTGSYEQYF
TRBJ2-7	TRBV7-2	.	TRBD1	TGTGCCAGCAGCTTAGACCGGGACAGGGGGACCTACGAGCAGTACTTC	CASSLDRDRGTYEQYF
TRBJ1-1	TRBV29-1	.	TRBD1	TGCAGCGCCGACAGGGGATACGGTGACACTGAAGCTTTCTTT	CSADRGYGDTEAFF
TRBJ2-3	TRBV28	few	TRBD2	TGTGCCAGCAGTTCCTATGGCGGGAGTTTAGAAGATACGCAGTATTTT	CASSSYGGSLEDTQYF
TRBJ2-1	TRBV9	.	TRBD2	TGTGCCAGCAACCGTGGACCGGGACTAGCGGGACTAGACTACAATGAGCAGTTCTTC	CASNRGPGLAGLDYNEQFF
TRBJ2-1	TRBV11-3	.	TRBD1	TGTGCCAGCAGCTTGGGACAGGGCAGTGTAGATGAGCAGTTCTTC	CASSLGQGSVDEQFF
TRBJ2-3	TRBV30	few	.	TGTGCCTGGAGTGACGGGGGAGTTGGAGCAGATACGCAGTATTTT	CAWSDGGVGADTQYF
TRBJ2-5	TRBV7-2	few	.	TGTGCCAGCAGCCCGTTAGGGTGGCAATCAAGCGGCGAGACCCAGTACTTC	CASSPLGWQSSGETQYF
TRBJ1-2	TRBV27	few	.	TGTGCCACTTCGGGAGGGAGCTCCTACACCTTC	CATSGGSSYTF
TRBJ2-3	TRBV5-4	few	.	TGTGCCAGCAGCGGGCTCCAAACGGATACGCAGTATTTT	CASSGLQTDTQYF
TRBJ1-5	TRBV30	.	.	TGTGCCTGGAGTGATTATGGGGCCGGCCAGCCCCAGCATTTT	CAWSDYGAGQPQHF
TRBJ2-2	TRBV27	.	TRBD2	TGTGCCAGCAGTTTGAGTCTAGCGGGGGGGATTACCGGGGAGCTGTTTTTT	CASSLSLAGGITGELFF
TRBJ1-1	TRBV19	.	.	TGTGCCAGTAGTGTACAGGGTCGGGGCACTGAAGCTTTCTTT	CASSVQGRGTEAFF
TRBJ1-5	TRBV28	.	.	TGTGCCACCGGGGGAGGTTCCCTCCATTTT	CATGGGSLHF
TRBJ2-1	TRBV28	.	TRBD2	TGTGCCAGCAGTCCCGGGACTAGCGTAGAGCAGTTCTTC	CASSPGTSVEQFF
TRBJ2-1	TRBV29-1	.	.	TGCAGCGTTGTGAGATCGTCCGATGAGCAGTTCTTC	CSVVRSSDEQFF
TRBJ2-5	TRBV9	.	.	TGTGCCAGCAGCGTAGCCCATGGTACGGGACTCCAAGAGACCCAGTACTTC	CASSVAHGTGLQETQYF
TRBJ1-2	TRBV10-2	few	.	TGCGCCAGCCAGGGGCGGACACCTCCAACTAACTATGGCTACACCTTC	CASQGRTPPTNYGYTF
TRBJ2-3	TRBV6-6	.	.	TGTGCCAGCAGTCGGGTTCTCCGGGACTTGAGCACAGATACGCAGTATTTT	CASSRVLRDLSTDTQYF
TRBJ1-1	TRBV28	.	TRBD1	TGTGCCAGCAGTTCGACAGGGAAATTACACGTTGGAGCTTTCTTT	CASSSTGKLHVGAFF
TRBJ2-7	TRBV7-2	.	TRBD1	TGTGCCAGCAGCTCCACCGGGACAGGGTTCTACGAGCAGTACTTC	CASSSTGTGFYEQYF
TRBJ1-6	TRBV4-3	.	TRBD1	TGCGCCAGCAGCCAAGATCCGGGACAGGGGAATAATTCACCCCTCCACTTT	CASSQDPGQGNNSPLHF
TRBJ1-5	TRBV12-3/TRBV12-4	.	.	TGTGCCAGCAGTTTATTGCGTCAGCCCCAGCATTTT	CASSLLRQPQHF
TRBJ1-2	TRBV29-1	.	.	TGCAGCGTTGGTGGCGGTCCCCTGGGCTACACCTTC	CSVGGGPLGYTF
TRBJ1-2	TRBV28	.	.	TGTGCCAGCAGTTTATTCCCAGGGATGGACTATGGCTACACCTTC	CASSLFPGMDYGYTF
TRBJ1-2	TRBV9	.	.	TGTGCCAGCAGCGTAGTAGGACAGCCCTATGGCTACACCTTC	CASSVVGQPYGYTF
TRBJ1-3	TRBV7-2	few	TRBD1	TGTGCCAGCAGTACGGACAGGTCGAACACCATATATTTT	CASSTDRSNTIYF
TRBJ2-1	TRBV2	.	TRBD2	TGTGCCAGCAGTGGGCTAGCGGGCTCCGGGGTCTTC	CASSGLAGSGVF
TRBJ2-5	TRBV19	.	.	TGTGCCAGTAGTATAGACCTCGACAGGGAGACCCAGTACTTC	CASSIDLDRETQYF
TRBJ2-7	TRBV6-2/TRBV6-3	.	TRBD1	TGTGCCAGCAGCAAACAGGGGCCCTCCTACGAGCAGTACTTC	CASSKQGPSYEQYF
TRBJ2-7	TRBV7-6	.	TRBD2	TGTGCCAGCAGCCTTTTGCGATCGGGGGGGACGGCGTACGAGCAGTACTTC	CASSLLRSGGTAYEQYF
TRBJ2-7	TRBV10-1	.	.	TGCGCCAGCAGTGAGTCGGGCAGGGGCACCTCCTACGAGCAGTACTTC	CASSESGRGTSYEQYF
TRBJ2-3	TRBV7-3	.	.	TGTGCCAGCAGCTCAACTGCAGACCGGGAGCAGTATTTT	CASSSTADREQYF
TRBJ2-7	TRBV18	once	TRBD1	TGTGCCAGCTCACTCACCGGGACAGGGGGGGGCGAGCAGTACTTC	CASSLTGTGGGEQYF
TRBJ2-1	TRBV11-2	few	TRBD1	TGTGCCAGCAGCACCACAGGGGTTCTCGATGAGCAGTTCTTC	CASSTTGVLDEQFF
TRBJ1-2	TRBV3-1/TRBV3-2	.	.	TGTGCCAGCAGCCAAGATCGGGGGGACATGGCTAATAATGGCTACACCTTC	CASSQDRGDMANNGYTF
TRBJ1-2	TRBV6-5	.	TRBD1	TGTGCCAGCAGTTACGGGACAGACTATGGCTACACCTTC	CASSYGTDYGYTF
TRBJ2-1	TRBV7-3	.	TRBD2	TGTGCCAGCAGCTTCGGACTAGCCGTCGGGGGGGAGCAGTTCTTC	CASSFGLAVGGEQFF
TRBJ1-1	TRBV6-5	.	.	TGTGCCAGCAGCATACAGGGATTGAACACTGAAGCTTTCTTT	CASSIQGLNTEAFF
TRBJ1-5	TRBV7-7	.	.	TGTGCTAGCAGCCAAAGAGCGGGGGACGGAAGCAATCAGCCCCAGCATTTT	CASSQRAGDGSNQPQHF
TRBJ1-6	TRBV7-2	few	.	TGTGCCAGCAGCCCCAGGACAGTCTCCTATAATTCACCCCTCCACTTT	CASSPRTVSYNSPLHF
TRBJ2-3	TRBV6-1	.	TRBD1	TGTGCCAGCAGTCCTCAGGGGGCAGATACGCAGTATTTT	CASSPQGADTQYF
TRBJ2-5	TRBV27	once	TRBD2	TGTGCCAGCACCTATTTGGCGGGAGGGACCCAGTACTTC	CASTYLAGGTQYF
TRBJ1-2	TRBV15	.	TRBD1	TGTGCCACCAGCAGAGGAGACAGGGGAGACTATGGCTACACCTTC	CATSRGDRGDYGYTF
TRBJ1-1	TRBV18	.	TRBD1	TGTGCCAGCTCACATGTAGGGGGCGCAGGGCACACTGAAGCTTTCTTT	CASSHVGGAGHTEAFF
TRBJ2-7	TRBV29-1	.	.	TGCAGCGTTGAGGTAGATAGGGGATACGAGCAGTACTTC	CSVEVDRGYEQYF
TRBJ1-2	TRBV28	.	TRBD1	TGTGCCAGCAGCGGAGGGGGACAGGGCTATTCTAACTATGGCTACACCTTC	CASSGGGQGYSNYGYTF
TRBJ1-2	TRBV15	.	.	TGTGCCACCAGCAGAGGACCAGGGTACTATGGCTACACCTTC	CATSRGPGYYGYTF
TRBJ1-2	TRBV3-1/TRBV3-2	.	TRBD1	TGTGCCATCGATACAGGGGGGGTGTTCTATGGCTACACCTTC	CAIDTGGVFYGYTF
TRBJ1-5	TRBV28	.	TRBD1	TGTGCCAGCAGTTTCTTTACAGGGGATAATCAGCCCCAGCATTTT	CASSFFTGDNQPQHF
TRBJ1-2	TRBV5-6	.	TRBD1	TGTGCCAGCAGCCCAGGGGGATACTATGGCTACACCTTC	CASSPGGYYGYTF
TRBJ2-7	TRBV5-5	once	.	TGTGCCAGCAGCTTGGCTACGGGAAATATGTACTTC	CASSLATGNMYF
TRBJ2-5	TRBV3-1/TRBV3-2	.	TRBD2	TGTGCCAGCAGCCACAAGGCTCAAAGGACTAGCGGGAGGGAGACCCAGTACTTC	CASSHKAQRTSGRETQYF
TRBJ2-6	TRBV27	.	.	TGTGCCAGCAGTGGGGCCTTAAGCTCTGGGGCCAACGTCCTGACTTTC	CASSGALSSGANVLTF
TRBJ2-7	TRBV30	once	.	TGTGCCTGGACTAGCGCCTACGAGCAGTACTTC	CAWTSAYEQYF
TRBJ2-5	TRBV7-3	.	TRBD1	TGTGCCAGCAGCGCGACAGGGGGGGAGGAGACCCAGTACTTC	CASSATGGEETQYF
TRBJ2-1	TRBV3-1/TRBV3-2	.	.	TGTGCCAGCAGGAAGAGTACCTACAATGAGCAGTTCTTC	CASRKSTYNEQFF
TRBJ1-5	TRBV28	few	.	TGTGCCAGCATCTGGGGAGGGGCAGGACAGCCCCAGCATTTT	CASIWGGAGQPQHF
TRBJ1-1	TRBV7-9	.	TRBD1	TGTGCCAGCAGCTGGAGACAGGGAGGAACTGAAGCTTTCTTT	CASSWRQGGTEAFF